This is a list of T cell receptor beta chains from one sample in a study of shared clonotypes between healthy human individuals. TCRdb's copy holds only in-frame clones and misses some; the assay was immunoSEQ multiplex PCR. Here the sample spans about half a million clones, more than 65% being singletons. Sequencing used PBMCs. Receptor source: a woman between 40 and 55 years old in good health. Some clones in this sample may be carry-over from other donors' samples. Both conserved end residues are trimmed from each CDR3. The order of the fields is D gene, V gene, CDR3 protein. A D gene is named only where the DNA matches it firmly.

TRBD2	TRBV2	ATSRGTSGSDEQF
TRBD2	TRBV2	ASKLLAGVETQY
NA	TRBV28	ASSLRTPYYGYT
NA	TRBV30	AWSVRTVNQPQH
TRBD1	TRBV6-1	ASGAGTGADTQY
TRBD2	TRBV5-1	ASSQTSLGTGELF
TRBD1	TRBV19	ASSIGYGQDNEKLF
NA	TRBV7-2	ASSLARPHEQY
TRBD1	TRBV5-5	ASSAGQGVNQPQH
NA	TRBV29-1	SVVSGDMGYCYT
TRBD1	TRBV7-6	ASSSRTGYEQY
NA	TRBV11-3	ASSLDGGFKNQPQH
NA	TRBV14	ASSQQGYEQY
NA	TRBV7-9	ASSPPPGQVKSYEQY
TRBD1	TRBV4-3	ASSRQGAGEKLF
TRBD2	TRBV10-3	AISSGRASDTQY
TRBD1	TRBV14	ASSQERGDRGRRTEAF
NA	TRBV2	ASSEMGGNYGYT
NA	TRBV11-2	ASSLDRFGVTEQF
TRBD1	TRBV29-1	SVVAGGGELF
NA	TRBV9	ASSFAGKAGNEQF
TRBD2	TRBV5-1	ASAGLADYEQY
NA	TRBV5-1	ASRVGGAYEQY
NA	TRBV9	ASTATTSTDTQY
TRBD2	TRBV11-3	ASAEGSGGRTDTQY
NA	TRBV2	ASRIWDGSTGELF
NA	TRBV19	ASSMTRNTYEQY
NA	TRBV2	ASSEGPGQVCRGYT
TRBD1	TRBV29-1	SVEGTVTDTQY
NA	TRBV2	ASSDELEQY
NA	TRBV2	ASSVVRGQGKAF
NA	TRBV6-1	ASRDYLNSYNEQF
NA	TRBV2	ASTRGGSEQPQH
TRBD2	TRBV5-4	ASSLGGVGGNPYEQY
NA	TRBV6-4	ASSTGDSGLDTDTQY
TRBD1	TRBV28	ASSPSGTGGTDTQY
NA	TRBV7-3	ASSLTGNTNTGELF
TRBD1	TRBV2	ASSRTGVLNEQF
NA	TRBV11-3	ASSTSSGPGEQY
NA	TRBV6-6	ASSYLGSAEQY
NA	TRBV5-6	ASSFYNQPQH
NA	TRBV11-2	ASSLDPNWPPQH
TRBD2	TRBV19	ASSIRLAGGPVYEQY
NA	TRBV5-1	ASSLATATNEKLF
NA	TRBV21-1	ASSDGSTDLEQF